This TCR beta chain was documented in a study of cytomegalovirus exposure and HLA in healthy donors. There are a few counts of this clone. Its antigen is still unknown. The length of the CDR3 is 14 residues. Trimming cost V 4 bases and J 4 bases, with 11 bases left between them. Germline V CDR1 and CDR2: SEHNR, FQNEAQ (reference sequence). PCR primers comprised 60 Vbeta and 13 Jbeta primers. TCRdb keeps only in-frame clones here, not all; method: immunoSEQ multiplex PCR. The profile shows nearly 300,000 clones, around 86% of them singletons. General study points: Sequencing artifact likely explains a cluster of highly shared sequence variants.

The sequenced sample was PBMCs. The sequence derives from a middle-aged man in good health and CMV-seropositive. The V and J genes are TRBV7-9 and TRBJ1-5; D not resolved. The CDR3 DNA reads TGTGCCAGCAGCTCGGACCCGGGGAATCAGCCCCAGCATTTT. This encodes CASSSDPGNQPQHF.